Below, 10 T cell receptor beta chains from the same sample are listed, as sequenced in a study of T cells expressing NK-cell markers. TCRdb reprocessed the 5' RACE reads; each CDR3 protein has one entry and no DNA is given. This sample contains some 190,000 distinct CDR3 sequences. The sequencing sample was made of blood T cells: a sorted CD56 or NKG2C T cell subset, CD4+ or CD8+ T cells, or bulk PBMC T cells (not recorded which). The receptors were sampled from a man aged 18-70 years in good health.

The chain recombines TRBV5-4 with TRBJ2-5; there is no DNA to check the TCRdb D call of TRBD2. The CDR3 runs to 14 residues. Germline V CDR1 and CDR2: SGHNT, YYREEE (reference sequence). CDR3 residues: CASSSAFQEETQYF.

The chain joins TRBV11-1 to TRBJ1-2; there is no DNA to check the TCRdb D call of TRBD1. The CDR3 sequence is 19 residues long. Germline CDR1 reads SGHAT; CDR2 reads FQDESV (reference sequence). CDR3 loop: CASSGKTGTGGDLAYGYTF.

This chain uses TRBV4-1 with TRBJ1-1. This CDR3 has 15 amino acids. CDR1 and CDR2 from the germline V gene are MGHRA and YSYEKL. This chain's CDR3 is CASSQDWLLNTEAFF.

The CDR3 sequence: CSAGDLYNEQFF. V and J are TRBV20-1 and TRBJ2-1; TCRdb lists TRBD2, though no DNA is available to test this call. CDR1 is DFQATT, CDR2 SNEGSKA, per germline (reference sequence). This CDR3 spans 12 amino acids.

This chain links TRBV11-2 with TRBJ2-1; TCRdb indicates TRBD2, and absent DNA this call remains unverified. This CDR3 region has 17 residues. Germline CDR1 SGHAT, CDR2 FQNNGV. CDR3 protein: CASRARGVWGSYNEQFF. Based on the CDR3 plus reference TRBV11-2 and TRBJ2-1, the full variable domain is EAGVAQSPRYKIIEKRQSVAFWCNPISGHATLYWYQQILGQGPKLLIQFQNNGVVDDSQLPKDRFSAERLKGVDSTLKIQPAKLEDSAVYLCASRARGVWGSYNEQFFGPGTRLTVL.

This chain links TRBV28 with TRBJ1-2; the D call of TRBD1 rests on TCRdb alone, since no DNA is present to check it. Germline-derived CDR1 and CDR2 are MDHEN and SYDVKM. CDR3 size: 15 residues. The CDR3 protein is CASSPPGQGKGGYTF.

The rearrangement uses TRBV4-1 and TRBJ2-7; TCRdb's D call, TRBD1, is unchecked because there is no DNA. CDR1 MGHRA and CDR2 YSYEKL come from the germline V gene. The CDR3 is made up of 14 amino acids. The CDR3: CASSPGREKNEQYF.

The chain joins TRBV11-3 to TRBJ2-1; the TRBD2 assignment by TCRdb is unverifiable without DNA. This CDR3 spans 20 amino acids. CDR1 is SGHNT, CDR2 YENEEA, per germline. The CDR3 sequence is CASSFGGSSLIAGGYNEQFF. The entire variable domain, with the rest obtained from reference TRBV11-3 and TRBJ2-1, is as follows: EAGVVQSPRYKIIEKKQPVAFWCNPISGHNTLYWYLQNLGQGPELLIRYENEEAVDDSQLPKDRFSAERLKGVDSTLKIQPAELGDSAVYLCASSFGGSSLIAGGYNEQFFGPGTRLTVL.

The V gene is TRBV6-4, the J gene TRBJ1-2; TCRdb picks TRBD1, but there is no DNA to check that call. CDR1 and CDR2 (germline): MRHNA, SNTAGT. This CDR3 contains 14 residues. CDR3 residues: CASSEGGAGYGYTF.

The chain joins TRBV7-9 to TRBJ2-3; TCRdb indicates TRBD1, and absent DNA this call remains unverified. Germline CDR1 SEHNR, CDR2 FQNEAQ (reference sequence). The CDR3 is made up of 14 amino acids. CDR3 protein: CASSVGGASDTQYF.